The 26 T cell receptor beta chains given below trace back to one sample, sequenced in a study of T cells in localized non-small cell lung cancer. Measured with immunoSEQ multiplex PCR; TCRdb has only the in-frame clones, and not every one. Here the sample spans about 23,000 clones, more than 75% being singletons. This material consisted of peripheral blood, taken before any cancer treatment. The receptor source for this set is a male donor at least 60 years old with stage I squamous cell lung carcinoma.

CDR3 amino acids: CASNRAGLATDTQYF. CDR3 nucleotide sequence: TGTGCCAGCAACCGCGCGGGGTTGGCCACAGATACGCAGTATTTT. The V and J genes are TRBV6-1 and TRBJ2-3; D may be TRBD2 (6 bases). The germline CDR1 and CDR2 sequences are MNHNS and SASEGT. The V gene lost 7 bases and the J gene lost 2 bases, with 16 bases spanning the gap. The CDR3 contains 15 residues.

This clone was seen only a few times. CDR3 sequence reads: CASSFDSLSGNTIYF. The CDR3 coding sequence is TGTGCCAGCAGCTTTGACTCCCTCTCTGGAAACACCATATATTTT. The V and J genes are TRBV7-9 and TRBJ1-3; D gene uncertain. Germline-derived CDR1 and CDR2 are SEHNR and FQNEAQ (reference sequence). The V end lost 3 bases, the J end lost 0 bases, and 9 bases lay between the germline ends. The CDR3 loop spans 15 amino acids. Using reference TRBV7-9 and TRBJ1-3 for the parts outside the CDR3, the full variable domain is DTGVSQNPRHKITKRGQNVTFRCDPISEHNRLYWYRQTLGQGPEFLTYFQNEAQLEKSRLLSDRFSAERPKGSFSTLEIQRTEQGDSAMYLCASSFDSLSGNTIYFGEGSWLTVV.

This chain links TRBV27 with TRBJ1-1, with D possibly being TRBD1 (6 bases). The CDR3 totals 18 residues. The V gene lost 2 bases and the J gene lost 0 bases, with 19 bases spanning the gap. Germline values: CDR1 MNHEY, CDR2 SMNVEV (reference sequence). In DNA form, the CDR3 reads TGTGCCAGCAGTTTAATAGGCAGGGGAGTGTACATGAACACTGAAGCTTTCTTT. Its translation is CASSLIGRGVYMNTEAFF.

In this sample, this clone turned up a few times. The CDR3 nucleotides read TGTGCCAGCAGTGATACCACAGGGGGCGGGGGAGAGACCCAGTACTTC. Translated, it gives CASSDTTGGGGETQYF. The chain couples TRBV6-1 to TRBJ2-5; TRBD1 agrees at 9 bases. Losses at the gene ends were 3 bases for V and 4 bases for J; bases not matched to a gene: 9. The CDR3 length is 16 residues. The germline gives CDR1 MNHNS, CDR2 SASEGT.

This clone showed up just once. The rearrangement links TRBV9 to TRBJ2-2; no definite D call. This CDR3 spans 15 amino acids. CDR1 and CDR2 (germline): SGDLS, YYNGEE. V was shortened by 4 bases and J by 1 base, with 11 bases between the two germline ends. The CDR3 is CASSRVQVNTGELFF. DNA of the CDR3: TGTGCCAGCAGCCGAGTTCAGGTGAACACCGGGGAGCTGTTTTTT.

V is TRBV29-1 and J is TRBJ2-7; 7 nucleotides line up with TRBD1. The CDR3 totals 13 residues. The germline V gene encodes CDR1 SQVTM and CDR2 ANQGSEA. V shed 5 bases, J shed 3 bases, and the junction held 7 bases outside the gene matches. The CDR3 nucleotides read TGCAGCGTTATAGGGACAGTGCACTACGAGCAGTACTTC. It is translated as CSVIGTVHYEQYF.

V is TRBV29-1 and J is TRBJ2-3, with 8 bases identical to TRBD1. The CDR3 has 13 amino acids. The junction had 4 bases not matched to a gene; V was cut back by 7 bases and J by 1 base. The germline V gene has CDR1 SQVTM and CDR2 ANQGSEA. CDR3 coding DNA: TGCAGCGGGGACAGGTCGGGCACAGATACGCAGTATTTT. Translation gives CSGDRSGTDTQYF.

This clone came up once. The J gene is TRBJ2-3, the V gene TRBV5-1, with 7 bases fitting TRBD2. With V trimmed by 4 bases and J by 4 bases, 6 bases remained unmatched. The CDR3 has 14 amino acids. Germline V lookup: CDR1 SGHRS, CDR2 YFSETQ. CDR3 sequence reads: CASSERGVSDTQYF. In DNA form, the CDR3 reads TGCGCCAGCAGCGAACGGGGGGTCTCAGATACGCAGTATTTT.

The chain employs TRBV6-1 and TRBJ2-5; D is possibly TRBD2 (5 bases). The CDR3 is 12 residues long. Looked up from germline, CDR1 is MNHNS and CDR2 is SASEGT. V was clipped by 8 bases and J by 4 bases, with 11 bases between them. The CDR3 bases are TGTGCCAGCGGGCGGGTTGGAGAGACCCAGTACTTC. Translating it yields CASGRVGETQYF.

The chain joins TRBV9 to TRBJ2-3; 8 nucleotides agree with TRBD1. Trimming took 5 bases from V and 5 from J; bases not matched to a gene: 7. Germline values: CDR1 SGDLS, CDR2 YYNGEE. The length of the CDR3 is 14 residues. The CDR3 DNA is TGTGCCAGCAGTATTCGGACAGGGCGAGATACGCAGTATTTT. Encoded protein: CASSIRTGRDTQYF.

This chain uses TRBV30 with TRBJ1-5, with D possibly matching TRBD1 (5 bases). This CDR3 is built from 15 residues. V was cut by 7 bases and J by 2 bases, with 18 bases left in between. Germline loops: CDR1 GTSNPN, CDR2 SVGIG (reference sequence). The CDR3 DNA sequence: TGTGCCTATAAACTCCAGGGCCCCCGCAATCAGCCCCAGCATTTT. Protein: CAYKLQGPRNQPQHF.

This chain connects TRBV9 to TRBJ1-1; TRBD1 aligns across 7 bases. This CDR3 contains 14 residues. Trimming took 5 bases from V and 1 from J; bases not matched to a gene: 5. Germline V gene lookup returns CDR1 SGDLS and CDR2 YYNGEE. The CDR3 protein is CASSKGQSNTEAFF. The CDR3 nucleotides read TGTGCCAGCAGTAAGGGACAGTCGAACACTGAAGCTTTCTTT.

The rearrangement uses TRBV20-1 and TRBJ2-3; tentatively, D is TRBD1 (6 bases). The CDR3 is 11 amino acids. Trimming cost V 1 base and J 15 bases, with 14 bases left between them. Germline CDR1 DFQATT, CDR2 SNEGSKA (reference sequence). The CDR3 loop reads CSARGDKVLYF. CDR3 nucleotide sequence: TGCAGTGCTAGAGGGGACAAGGTCCTATATTTT.

As DNA, the CDR3 is TGCGCCAGCAGGGACGGGTACACTGAAGCTTTCTTT. Its translation: CASRDGYTEAFF. This chain joins TRBV10-2 and TRBJ1-1, with unresolved D. Germline CDR1 WSHSY, CDR2 SAAADI. The CDR3 sequence is 12 residues long. V was trimmed by 6 bases and J by 3 bases, leaving 8 bases between them.

The V and J genes are TRBV30 and TRBJ1-1; 9 bases align to TRBD1. Per germline, CDR1 GTSNPN and CDR2 SVGIG (reference sequence). The ends lost 0 bases at V and 8 bases at J; junction bases unmatched: 4. The CDR3 consists of 13 residues. CDR3 region: CAWSVRGTGEAFF. In nucleotides, the CDR3 is TGTGCCTGGAGTGTAAGGGGGACAGGGGAAGCTTTCTTT.

V usage is TRBV6-5 and J usage is TRBJ1-4; TRBD1 might be the D (6 bases). Per germline, CDR1 MNHEY and CDR2 SVGAGI. V was clipped by 0 bases and J by 7 bases, with 12 bases between them. The CDR3 is 15 residues long. The chain's CDR3 is CASSYSSGAGEKLFF. The DNA of the CDR3 is TGTGCCAGCAGTTACTCGTCGGGGGCAGGTGAAAAACTGTTTTTT.

Written as DNA, the CDR3 is TGTGCCAGCAGTCCCCAGGGGGCGAGAAATCAGCCCCAGCATTTT. Its translation: CASSPQGARNQPQHF. V gene TRBV2 combines with J gene TRBJ1-5, with 8 bases matching TRBD1. Trimming cost V 5 bases and J 4 bases; bases outside gene matches: 7. This CDR3 is 15 amino acids long. Germline V gene lookup returns CDR1 SNHLY and CDR2 FYNNEI.

DNA for the CDR3: TGTGCCAGCAGTTCATCCGTGAACACTGAAGCTTTCTTT. Protein: CASSSSVNTEAFF. The J gene is TRBJ1-1, the V gene TRBV6-5, with D hard to call. CDR1 is MNHEY and CDR2 is SVGAGI in the germline V gene. Trimming took off 4 bases at V and 0 bases at J, with 6 bases between the two ends. The CDR3 spans 13 residues.

Written as DNA, the CDR3 is TGCGCCAGCAGCTTGAGGCGGGGGCTTGAGCAGTTCTTC. Amino acids: CASSLRRGLEQFF. The rearrangement joins TRBV5-1 to TRBJ2-1; D is perhaps TRBD2 (7 bases). The CDR3 spans 13 residues. Germline CDR1 is SGHRS and CDR2 is YFSETQ. The ends were cut back, 1 base at V and 9 bases at J, with 11 bases in the middle.

CDR3 sequence reads: CASGLRADSPLHF. The CDR3 DNA follows: TGTGCTAGTGGTTTGAGGGCAGATTCACCCCTCCACTTT. This rearrangement joins TRBV12-5 to TRBJ1-6; no clear D. V was clipped by 2 bases and J by 8 bases, with 7 bases between them. CDR3 size: 13 residues. The V gene's germline CDR1 is LGHNT and CDR2 FRNRAP.

This rearrangement joins TRBV13 to TRBJ2-5, with D maybe TRBD1 (6 bases). Trimming cost V 0 bases and J 4 bases, with 12 bases left between them. Per the germline V gene, CDR1 is PRHDT and CDR2 is FYEKMQ (reference sequence). This CDR3 has 15 residues. In nucleotides, the CDR3 is TGTGCCAGCAGCTTAGGACAGGGATTCGGAGAGACCCAGTACTTC. It is translated as CASSLGQGFGETQYF.

This CDR3 reads CASSSGLAGDNEQFF. CDR3 coding DNA: TGCGCCAGCAGCTCGGGACTAGCGGGGGATAATGAGCAGTTCTTC. V and J are TRBV5-1 and TRBJ2-1, with 14 bases lining up with TRBD2. Germline loops: CDR1 SGHRS, CDR2 YFSETQ. V lost 3 bases, J lost 7 bases, and 3 bases stayed unmatched. The CDR3 is made up of 15 amino acids.

The genes are TRBV28 and TRBJ2-3; 8 positions match TRBD1. This CDR3 is built from 15 residues. The trim removed 6 bases at V and 4 bases at J, leaving 9 bases unmatched. In germline, CDR1 is MDHEN, CDR2 SYDVKM. The CDR3 reads CASSTIGQGADTQYF. DNA for the CDR3: TGTGCCAGCAGCACCATCGGACAGGGCGCAGATACGCAGTATTTT.

This clone was found once. V gene TRBV4-1 combines with J gene TRBJ1-3; perhaps TRBD1 as D (5 bases). Looked up from germline, CDR1 is MGHRA and CDR2 is YSYEKL. Trimming cost V 4 bases and J 2 bases, with 9 bases left between them. CDR3 length equals 14 residues. For the CDR3, the DNA is TGCGCCAGCAGCCTCGGGGGGACTGGAAACACCATATATTTT. Protein product: CASSLGGTGNTIYF.

Written as DNA, the CDR3 is TGTGCCAGCAGCTCTCTAAGGGGAGAGACCCAGTACTTC. Translation gives CASSSLRGETQYF. This chain links TRBV5-8 with TRBJ2-5, with D possibly being TRBD1 (5 bases). V was clipped by 3 bases and J by 4 bases, with 10 bases between them. Germline assignment: CDR1 SGHTS and CDR2 YDEGEE. This CDR3 region has 13 residues.

The chain uses TRBV19 and TRBJ2-5, with 11 bases lining up with TRBD1. J lost 4 bases, V lost 3 bases, and 7 bases had no gene match. CDR1 and CDR2 (germline): LNHDA, SQIVND (reference sequence). This CDR3 spans 16 amino acids. The CDR3: CASSIGGTGGLETQYF. Written as DNA, the CDR3 is TGTGCCAGTAGTATTGGCGGGACAGGGGGTTTAGAGACCCAGTACTTC.